The rows below give T cell receptor beta chains drawn from one sample of a study of blood T cell repertoires in COVID-19. Produced via immunoSEQ multiplex PCR; TCRdb's table is partial and in-frame only. The data contain approximately 160,000 clones, 70% to 85% of them singletons. Sequencing used peripheral blood. These receptor sequences come from a man aged 55 to 70 who had recovered from COVID-19. Both conserved end residues are part of each CDR3. D genes are given only for firm matches. Size is omitted from some rows. Given values are once, few, many or a class for expanded clones.

v_call	j_call	clone_size	d_call	cdr3_aa	cdr3_nt
TRBV7-3	TRBJ2-1	NA	TRBD2	CASNPSGGGGADEQFF	TGTGCCAGCAACCCTTCGGGCGGCGGGGGGGCCGATGAGCAGTTCTTC
TRBV6-5	TRBJ2-1	NA	NA	CASTVVYNEQFF	TGTGCCAGCACGGTGGTGTACAATGAGCAGTTCTTC
TRBV7-9	TRBJ2-3	NA	TRBD1	CASSFSTGGRTDTQYF	TGTGCCAGCAGCTTCTCGACAGGGGGGAGGACAGATACGCAGTATTTT
TRBV3-1/TRBV3-2	TRBJ2-1	NA	TRBD2	CASSQLLAGENEQFF	TGTGCCAGCAGCCAACTTCTAGCGGGGGAGAATGAGCAGTTCTTC
TRBV19	TRBJ1-2	NA	TRBD1	CASSRDRGWDGYTF	TGTGCCAGTAGTCGGGACAGGGGATGGGATGGCTACACCTTC
TRBV7-2	TRBJ2-7	NA	NA	CASSASGTNYEQYF	TGTGCCAGCAGCGCATCCGGGACAAACTACGAGCAGTACTTC
TRBV5-1	TRBJ1-2	NA	NA	CASSLGASSGGYTF	TGCGCCAGCAGCTTAGGGGCATCCTCAGGCGGCTACACCTTC
TRBV20-1	TRBJ2-5	NA	NA	CSANGGETQYF	TGCAGTGCTAACGGAGGGGAGACCCAGTACTTC
TRBV13	TRBJ1-4	NA	NA	CASSLSGGLFF	TGTGCCAGCAGCTTATCGGGTGGACTGTTTTTT
TRBV7-2	TRBJ2-7	NA	TRBD2	CASSLATSGSYEQYF	TGTGCCAGCAGCTTAGCGACTAGCGGCTCCTACGAGCAGTACTTC
TRBV9	TRBJ2-3	few	TRBD2	CASSRTSGGADTQYF	TGTGCCAGCAGTCGGACTAGCGGGGGCGCAGATACGCAGTATTTT
TRBV5-4	TRBJ1-1	NA	NA	CASSLDRAGTEAFF	TGTGCCAGCAGCTTGGACAGGGCGGGCACTGAAGCTTTCTTT
TRBV3-1/TRBV3-2	TRBJ2-5	NA	TRBD2	CASSQGLAGGQETQYF	TGTGCCAGCAGCCAAGGACTAGCGGGGGGCCAAGAGACCCAGTACTTC
TRBV9	TRBJ2-1	NA	TRBD1	CASSVEGAYYNEQFF	TGTGCCAGCAGCGTAGAGGGGGCTTACTACAATGAGCAGTTCTTC
TRBV9	TRBJ1-1	NA	TRBD1	CASSGPGTGGEESSEAFF	TGTGCCAGCAGCGGTCCCGGGACAGGGGGCGAGGAAAGCTCTGAAGCTTTCTTT
TRBV7-9	TRBJ2-7	NA	NA	CASSLGPIGGTYEQYF	TGTGCCAGCAGCTTAGGCCCGATAGGGGGAACCTACGAGCAGTACTTC
TRBV24-1	TRBJ1-5	NA	TRBD1	CATSDSGTGSSGVTPSNQPQHF	TGTGCCACCAGTGATTCAGGGACAGGGTCGTCCGGTGTCACCCCTAGCAATCAGCCCCAGCATTTT
TRBV6-5	TRBJ1-6	once	TRBD1	CASGQGFFNSPLHF	TGTGCCAGCGGACAGGGTTTCTTTAATTCACCCCTCCACTTT
TRBV4-1	TRBJ1-1	NA	NA	CASSRLRGLAEAFF	TGCGCCAGCAGCCGGTTAAGGGGACTCGCTGAAGCTTTCTTT
TRBV5-1	TRBJ1-5	NA	NA	CASSIAPGGIGQPQHF	TGCGCCAGCAGCATCGCCCCGGGGGGAATCGGTCAGCCCCAGCATTTT